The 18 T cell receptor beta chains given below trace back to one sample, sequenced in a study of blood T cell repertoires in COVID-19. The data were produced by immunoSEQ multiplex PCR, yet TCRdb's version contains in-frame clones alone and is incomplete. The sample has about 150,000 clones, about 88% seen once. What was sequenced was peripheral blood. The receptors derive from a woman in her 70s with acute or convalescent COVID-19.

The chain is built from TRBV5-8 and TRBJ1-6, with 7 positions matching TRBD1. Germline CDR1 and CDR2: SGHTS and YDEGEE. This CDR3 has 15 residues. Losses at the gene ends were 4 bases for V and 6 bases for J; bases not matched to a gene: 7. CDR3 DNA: TGTGCCAGCAGCATCGAGGGACAGTCTAATTCACCCCTCCACTTT. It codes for CASSIEGQSNSPLHF.

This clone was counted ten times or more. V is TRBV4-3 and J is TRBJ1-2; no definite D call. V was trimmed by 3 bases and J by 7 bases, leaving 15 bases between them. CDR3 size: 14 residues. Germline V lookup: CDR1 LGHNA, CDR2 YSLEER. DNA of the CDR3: TGCGCCAGCAGCCAGTACATTCAGGATGGTGGCTACACCTTC. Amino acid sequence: CASSQYIQDGGYTF.

In DNA, the CDR3 is TGTGCCAGCAGTTACTCGACAGGCGCCCCCTTGGGCTACACCTTC. Protein sequence: CASSYSTGAPLGYTF. The chain links TRBV6-2 or TRBV6-3 to TRBJ1-2; maybe TRBD1 (6 bases). The CDR3 runs 15 residues. The germline V gene encodes CDR1 MNHEY and CDR2 SVGEGT. Trimming removed 0 bases at V and 8 bases at J, with 16 bases between.

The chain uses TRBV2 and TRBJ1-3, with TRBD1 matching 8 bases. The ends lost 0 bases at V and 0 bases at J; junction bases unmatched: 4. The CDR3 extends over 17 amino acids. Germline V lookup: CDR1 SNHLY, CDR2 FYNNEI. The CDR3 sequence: CASSEARTGLSGNTIYF. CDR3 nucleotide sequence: TGTGCCAGCAGTGAAGCTAGGACAGGGCTCTCTGGAAACACCATATATTTT.

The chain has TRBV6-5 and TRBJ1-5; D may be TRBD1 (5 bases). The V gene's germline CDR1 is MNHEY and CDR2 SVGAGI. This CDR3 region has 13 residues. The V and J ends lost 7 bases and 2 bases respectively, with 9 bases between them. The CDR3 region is CASKQTGNQPQHF. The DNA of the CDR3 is TGTGCCAGCAAGCAGACAGGCAATCAGCCCCAGCATTTT.

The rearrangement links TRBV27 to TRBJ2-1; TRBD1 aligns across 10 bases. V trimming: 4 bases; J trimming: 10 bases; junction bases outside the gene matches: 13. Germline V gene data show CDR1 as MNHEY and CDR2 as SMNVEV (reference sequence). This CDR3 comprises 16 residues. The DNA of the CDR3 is TGTGCCAGCAGTTCCCCAATAGGACAGGGGGGACTGGAGCAGTTCTTC. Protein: CASSSPIGQGGLEQFF.

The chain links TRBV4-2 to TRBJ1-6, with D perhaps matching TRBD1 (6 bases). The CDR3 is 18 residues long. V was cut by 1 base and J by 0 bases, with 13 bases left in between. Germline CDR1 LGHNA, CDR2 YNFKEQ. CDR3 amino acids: CASSQVQGGSSYNSPLHF. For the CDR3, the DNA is TGTGCCAGCAGCCAAGTACAAGGGGGAAGCTCCTATAATTCACCCCTCCACTTT.

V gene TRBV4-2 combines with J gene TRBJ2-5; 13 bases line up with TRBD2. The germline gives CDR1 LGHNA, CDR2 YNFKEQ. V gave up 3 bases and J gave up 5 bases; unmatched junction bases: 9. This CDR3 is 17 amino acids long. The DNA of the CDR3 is TGTGCCAGCAGCCAGCAAACTAGCGGGGGGGCTCCTGAGACCCAGTACTTC. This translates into CASSQQTSGGAPETQYF.

In nucleotides, the CDR3 is TGCGCCAGCAGTGAGATGGGGGGACTCTACGAGCAGTACGTC. This encodes CASSEMGGLYEQYV. This rearrangement joins TRBV10-2 to TRBJ2-7; TRBD2 is a possible D gene (6 bases). Deletions cut 2 bases from V and 3 bases from J, with 11 bases between. Germline lookup yields CDR1 WSHSY and CDR2 SAAADI. The CDR3 has 14 amino acids.

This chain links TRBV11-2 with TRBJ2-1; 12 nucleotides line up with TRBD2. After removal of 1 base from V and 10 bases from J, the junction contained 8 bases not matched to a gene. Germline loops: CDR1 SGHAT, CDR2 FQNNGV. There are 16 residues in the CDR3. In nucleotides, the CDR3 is TGTGCCAGCAGCTTAGTCTCTAGCGGGGGGGCCTGGGAGCAGTTCTTC. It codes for CASSLVSSGGAWEQFF.

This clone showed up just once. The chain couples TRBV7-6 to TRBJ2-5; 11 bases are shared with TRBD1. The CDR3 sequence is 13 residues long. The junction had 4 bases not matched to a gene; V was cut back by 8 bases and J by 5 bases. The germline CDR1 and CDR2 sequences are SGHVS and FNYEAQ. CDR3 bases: TGTGCCAGCGCCCGGGACAGGGGGGAGACCCAGTACTTC. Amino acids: CASARDRGETQYF.

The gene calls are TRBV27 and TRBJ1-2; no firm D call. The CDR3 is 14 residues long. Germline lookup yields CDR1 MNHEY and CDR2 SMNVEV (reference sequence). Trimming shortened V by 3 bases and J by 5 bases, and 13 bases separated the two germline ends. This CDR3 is CASSLAGDMYGYTF. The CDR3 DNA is TGTGCCAGCAGTTTGGCAGGCGATATGTATGGCTACACCTTC.

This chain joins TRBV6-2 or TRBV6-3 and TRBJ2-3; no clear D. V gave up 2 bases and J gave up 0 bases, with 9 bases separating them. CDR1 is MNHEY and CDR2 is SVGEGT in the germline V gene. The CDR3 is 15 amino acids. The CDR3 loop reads CASSYHTVSTDTQYF. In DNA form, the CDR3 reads TGTGCCAGCAGTTACCACACAGTAAGCACAGATACGCAGTATTTT.

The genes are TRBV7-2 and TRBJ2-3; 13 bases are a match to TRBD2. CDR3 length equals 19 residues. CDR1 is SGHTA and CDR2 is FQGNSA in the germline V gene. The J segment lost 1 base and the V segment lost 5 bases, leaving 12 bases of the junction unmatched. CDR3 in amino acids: CASSPRGGTSGKGTDTQYF. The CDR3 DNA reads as TGTGCCAGCAGCCCCAGGGGCGGGACTAGCGGGAAAGGCACAGATACGCAGTATTTT.

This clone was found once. CDR3 sequence (DNA): TGTGCCAGCAGTGACAAGGGGCTCGGGAGTAATCAGCCCCAGCATTTT. This codes for CASSDKGLGSNQPQHF. This chain links TRBV6-1 with TRBJ1-5; tentatively, D is TRBD1 (5 bases). Trimming took 3 bases from V and 4 from J, leaving 16 bases between them. Germline CDR1 reads MNHNS; CDR2 reads SASEGT. There are 16 residues in the CDR3.

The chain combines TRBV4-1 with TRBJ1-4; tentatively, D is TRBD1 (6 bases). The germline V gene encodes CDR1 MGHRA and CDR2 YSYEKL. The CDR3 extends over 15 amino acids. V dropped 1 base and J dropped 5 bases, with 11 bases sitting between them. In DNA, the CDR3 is TGCGCCAGCAGCCAAGGGACAGTTCGCAATGAAAAACTGTTTTTT. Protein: CASSQGTVRNEKLFF.

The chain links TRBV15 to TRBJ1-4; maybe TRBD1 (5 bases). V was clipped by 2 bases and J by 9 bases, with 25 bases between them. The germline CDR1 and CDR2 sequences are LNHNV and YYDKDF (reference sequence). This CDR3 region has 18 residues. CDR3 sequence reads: CATSRSLQWKGHFQKLFF. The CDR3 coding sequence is TGTGCCACCAGCAGATCTCTTCAGTGGAAGGGGCACTTTCAAAAACTGTTTTTT.

CDR3 in DNA: TGTGCCAGCAGTGAAGGCGGGGGGAATTCACCCCTCCACTTT. It is translated as CASSEGGGNSPLHF. The rearrangement joins TRBV6-1 to TRBJ1-6; D might be TRBD1 (5 bases). The CDR3 is 14 amino acids. V lost 1 base and J lost 7, with 8 bases in between. The V gene's germline CDR1 is MNHNS and CDR2 SASEGT.